The clone carrying this T cell receptor beta chain has only one observation. The data were taken from a study of OX40 agonist ivuxolimab in advanced cancers. TCRdb's table, derived via immunoSEQ multiplex PCR, lists solely in-frame clones and lacks some. The sample has about 96,000 clones, about 90% seen once. Trimming left V 0 bases short and J 4 bases short, with 10 bases between. The CDR3 contains 14 residues. CDR1 is SGDLS, CDR2 YYNGEE, per germline. The source is an adult with an advanced solid tumor such as melanoma, head and neck, liver or kidney cancer. The V and J genes are TRBV9 and TRBJ1-2; unclear D gene. The sample in question was CD4+ or CD8+ T cells sorted from blood, obtained in a trial of the OX40 agonist ivuxolimab. In DNA, the CDR3 is TGTGCCAGCAGCGTAGAAGACACGAGCTATGGCTACACCTTC. Translated: CASSVEDTSYGYTF.